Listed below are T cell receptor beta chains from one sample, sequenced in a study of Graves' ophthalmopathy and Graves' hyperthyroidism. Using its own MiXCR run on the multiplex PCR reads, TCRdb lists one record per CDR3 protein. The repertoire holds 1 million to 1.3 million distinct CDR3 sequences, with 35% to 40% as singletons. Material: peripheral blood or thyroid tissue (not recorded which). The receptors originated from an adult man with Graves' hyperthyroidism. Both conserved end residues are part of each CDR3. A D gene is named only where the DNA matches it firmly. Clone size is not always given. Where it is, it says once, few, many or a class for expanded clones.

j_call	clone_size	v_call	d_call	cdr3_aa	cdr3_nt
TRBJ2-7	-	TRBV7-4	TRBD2	CASSPRLAGANEQYF	TGTGCCAGCAGCCCCCGACTAGCGGGAGCCAACGAGCAGTACTTC
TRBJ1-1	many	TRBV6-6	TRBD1	CASSPGQLGLSPPGEAFF	TGTGCCAGCAGTCCGGGACAGTTGGGCCTTTCGCCTCCCGGTGAAGCTTTCTTT
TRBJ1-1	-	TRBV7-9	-	CASSPTQDTEAFF	TGTGCCAGCAGCCCTACCCAGGACACTGAAGCTTTCTTT
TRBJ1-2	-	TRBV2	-	CASVETGGGYNYGYTF	TGTGCCAGCGTTGAAACGGGGGGGGGCTACAACTATGGCTACACCTTC
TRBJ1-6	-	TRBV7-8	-	CASKDGSSYNSPLHF	TGTGCTAGCAAGGACGGCAGCTCCTATAATTCACCCCTCCACTTT
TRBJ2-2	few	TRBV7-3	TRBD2	CASSSLVGSGRTSTGELFF	TGTGCCAGCAGCTCCCTCGTGGGTAGCGGGAGGACGAGCACCGGGGAGCTGTTTTTT
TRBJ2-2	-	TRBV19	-	CASSRYRGFGGELFF	TGTGCCAGTAGTAGGTATCGGGGTTTCGGCGGGGAGCTGTTTTTT
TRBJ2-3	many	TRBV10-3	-	CAITPSGGSSTDTQYF	TGTGCCATCACCCCGAGCGGAGGATCTAGCACAGATACGCAGTATTTT
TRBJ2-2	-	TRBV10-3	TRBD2	CATSGRGTSGGSTGELFF	TGTGCCACCAGTGGCCGGGGGACTAGCGGGGGTAGCACCGGGGAGCTGTTTTTT
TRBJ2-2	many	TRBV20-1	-	CSVRVTGEDTGELFF	TGCAGTGTTAGAGTAACGGGAGAGGACACCGGGGAGCTGTTTTTT
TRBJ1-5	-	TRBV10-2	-	CASSESEGNQPQHF	TGCGCCAGCAGTGAGTCAGAGGGCAATCAGCCCCAGCATTTT
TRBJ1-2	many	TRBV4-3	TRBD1	CASSQLRQGSSYTF	TGCGCCAGCAGCCAGCTGAGACAGGGTTCTAGCTACACCTTC
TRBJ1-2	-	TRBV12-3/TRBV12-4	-	CASSLSPGHRYGYTF	TGTGCCAGCAGCCTCTCCCCGGGACACCGCTATGGCTACACCTTC
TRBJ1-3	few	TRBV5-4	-	CASSFGRPDSGNTIYF	TGTGCCAGCAGCTTCGGTAGACCAGACTCTGGAAACACCATATATTTT
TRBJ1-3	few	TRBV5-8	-	CASSSRPSGNTIYF	TGTGCCAGCAGCTCGCGCCCCTCTGGAAACACCATATATTTT
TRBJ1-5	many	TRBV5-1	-	CASSLEPDQPQHF	TGCGCCAGCAGCTTGGAACCGGATCAGCCCCAGCATTTT
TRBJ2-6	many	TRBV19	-	CASSIDRAGANVLTF	TGTGCCAGTAGTATAGATAGGGCGGGGGCCAACGTCCTGACTTTC
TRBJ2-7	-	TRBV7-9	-	CASSYTPGLSYEQYF	TGTGCCAGCAGCTACACACCTGGACTTTCCTACGAGCAGTACTTC
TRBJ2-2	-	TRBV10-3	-	CASSYGRDRYSTGELFF	TGTGCCAGCAGTTACGGGCGGGACCGATATTCCACCGGGGAGCTGTTTTTT
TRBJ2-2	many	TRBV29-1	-	CSVGAQNTGELFF	TGCAGCGTTGGGGCCCAGAACACCGGGGAGCTGTTTTTT
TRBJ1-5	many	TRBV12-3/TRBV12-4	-	CASAPASIGSNQPQHF	TGTGCCAGCGCTCCGGCAAGCATCGGTAGCAATCAGCCCCAGCATTTT
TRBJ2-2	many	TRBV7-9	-	CATGELFF	TGTGCCACCGGGGAGCTGTTTTTT
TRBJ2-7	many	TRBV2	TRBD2	CASSDTSGRAGVIGYEQYF	TGTGCCAGCAGTGACACCAGCGGGAGGGCCGGGGTTATTGGCTACGAGCAGTACTTC
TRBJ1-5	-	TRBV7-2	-	CASSLASTSNQPQHF	TGTGCCAGCAGCTTAGCTTCGACGAGCAATCAGCCCCAGCATTTT
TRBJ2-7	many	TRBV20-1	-	CSARDVRDLSYEQYF	TGCAGTGCTAGAGATGTCAGGGACCTCTCCTACGAGCAGTACTTC
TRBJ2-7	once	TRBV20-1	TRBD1	CSARGDRKNAYEQYF	TGCAGTGCTAGAGGGGACAGGAAAAATGCCTACGAGCAGTACTTC
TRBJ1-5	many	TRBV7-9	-	CASSRGDQPQHF	TGTGCCAGCAGTCGGGGAGATCAGCCCCAGCATTTT
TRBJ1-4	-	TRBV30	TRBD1	CAWTLTGGFEKLFF	TGTGCCTGGACATTGACAGGGGGCTTTGAAAAACTGTTTTTT
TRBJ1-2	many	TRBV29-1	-	CSVDAREYGYTF	TGCAGCGTTGACGCGAGGGAGTATGGCTACACCTTC
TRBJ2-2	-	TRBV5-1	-	CASSPTGEGTGELFF	TGCGCCAGCAGCCCCACAGGGGAGGGCACCGGGGAGCTGTTTTTT
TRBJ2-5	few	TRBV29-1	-	CSVERGQETQYF	TGCAGCGTTGAGCGCGGCCAAGAGACCCAGTACTTC
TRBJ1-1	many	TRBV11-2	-	CASGSDTEAFF	TGTGCCAGCGGCTCGGACACTGAAGCTTTCTTT
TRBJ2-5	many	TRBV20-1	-	CSARRLVSETQYF	TGCAGTGCTAGGCGACTAGTTTCAGAGACCCAGTACTTC
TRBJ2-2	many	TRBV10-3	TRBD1	CAISRQGGTGELFF	TGTGCCATCAGTCGACAGGGTGGCACCGGGGAGCTGTTTTTT
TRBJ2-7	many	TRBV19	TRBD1	CASSIGGTGYYEQYF	TGTGCCAGTAGTATAGGAGGGACAGGGTACTACGAGCAGTACTTC
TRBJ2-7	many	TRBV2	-	CASSGGRAAYEQYF	TGTGCCAGCAGCGGGGGCAGGGCCGCCTACGAGCAGTACTTC
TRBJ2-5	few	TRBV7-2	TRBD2	CASSAGGRAKETQYF	TGTGCCAGCAGCGCAGGCGGGAGGGCCAAAGAGACCCAGTACTTC
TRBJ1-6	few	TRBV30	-	CAWSYSTLLNSPLHF	TGTGCCTGGAGTTACTCGACACTCCTGAATTCACCCCTCCACTTT
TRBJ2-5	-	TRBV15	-	CATSERTEFQETQYF	TGTGCCACCAGCGAGCGGACAGAGTTTCAAGAGACCCAGTACTTC
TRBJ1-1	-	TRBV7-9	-	CASCTNPTEAFF	TGTGCCAGCTGCACCAACCCCACTGAAGCTTTCTTT
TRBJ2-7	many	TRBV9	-	CASSVGSSGAASEQYF	TGTGCCAGCAGCGTAGGTAGTAGCGGAGCAGCCTCCGAGCAGTACTTC
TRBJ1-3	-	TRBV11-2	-	CASSPRHSTGNTIYF	TGTGCCAGCAGCCCAAGACACTCGACTGGAAACACCATATATTTT
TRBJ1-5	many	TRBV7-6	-	CASSLNRDSNQPQHF	TGTGCCAGCAGCTTAAACAGAGATAGCAATCAGCCCCAGCATTTT
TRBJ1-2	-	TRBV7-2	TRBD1	CASSSTGTGGSGDYGYTF	TGTGCCAGCAGCTCAACCGGGACAGGGGGCTCTGGCGACTATGGCTACACCTTC
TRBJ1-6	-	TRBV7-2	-	CASSLRGGSSYNSPLHF	TGTGCCAGCAGCTTACGGGGGGGGAGCTCCTATAATTCACCCCTCCACTTT
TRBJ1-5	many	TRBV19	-	CASSIEPESPQHF	TGTGCCAGTAGTATAGAACCGGAATCGCCCCAGCATTTT
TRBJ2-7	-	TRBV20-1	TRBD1	CSPGQGRDYEQYF	TGCAGTCCAGGACAGGGTAGGGATTACGAGCAGTACTTC
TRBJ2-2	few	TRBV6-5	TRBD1	CASRPGQGVVGELFF	TGTGCCAGCAGGCCGGGACAGGGGGTAGTCGGGGAGCTGTTTTTT
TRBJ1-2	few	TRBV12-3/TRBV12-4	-	CASSLASGALYGYTF	TGTGCCAGCAGTTTAGCGAGTGGGGCCCTCTATGGCTACACCTTC
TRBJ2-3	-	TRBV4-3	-	CASSLTSQGREIADTQYF	TGCGCCAGCAGCTTAACCTCTCAGGGGCGGGAGATAGCAGATACGCAGTATTTT
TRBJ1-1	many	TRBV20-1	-	CSATGPKTGGSLRNTEAFF	TGCAGTGCAACTGGGCCCAAGACTGGGGGGAGCCTTAGGAACACTGAAGCTTTCTTT
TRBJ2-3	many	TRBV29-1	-	CSASAGTRLDTQYF	TGCAGCGCCTCCGCCGGGACACGCCTCGATACGCAGTATTTT